The entry below gives a single T cell receptor (beta chain) sequence along with its context. The specificity of this receptor is unknown. The input lacks base qualities; no much larger clone sits a single base away. The record originates from a study of shared clonotypes between healthy human individuals (dated by TCRdb to about 2020). Regarding the complete study: The cohort comprised a couple of women and a few men aged 18 to 49 years. Per donor, three plates each were used for CD4 naive and CD4 memory, two for CD8 naive, and one for CD8 memory. Per donor, leukapheresis produced somewhere between about 0.85 and 9.5 billion PBMCs. Blood TCR repertoires of a handful of healthy adults were deeply sequenced to estimate repertoire size and the extent of clonotype sharing between individuals. Libraries were prepared and TCR repertoires were sequenced by different laboratories using diverse techniques, in order to increase sequencing depth and limit assay-specific biases. Broad study findings and their caveats: Even with the large sequencing depth, rarefaction of the sorted-subset datasets indicated that sequencing was incomplete. Across a few donors, about 4.5% of naive CD4, more than 3% of naive CD8, about 2% of memory CD4, and 0.4% of memory CD8 clonotypes were shared. Compared with non-shared clonotypes, clonotypes shared by all four sorted-subset donors had higher generation probabilities. The small number of donors limited the genetic and exposure-history diversity represented. Sampling was limited to blood, and TCR repertoires in tissue likely differ from TCR repertoires in blood. Larger estimated clonotype richness was generally found for naive subsets than for memory subsets. Pairwise subsampling indicated that sequencing depth was expected to affect the degree of clonotype sharing among donors.

The germline V gene (reference sequence) gives CDR1 as MNHEY and CDR2 as SMNVEV. Deletion took 8 bases off V and 6 bases off J, with a span of 20 bases between the germline ends. Taken from cysteine to phenylalanine, the CDR3 has 15 residues. The retained sequence is limited to the CDR3, 45 bases, with the frame set at the first base. Using the deep immunoSEQ assay, multiplex PCR amplified TCR CDR3 regions from genomic DNA. Extracted genomic DNA from each cell subset was spread evenly across all wells of several immunoSEQ 96-well plates, with each plate serving as a replicate. For sorted subsets, 200 ng of genomic DNA, equivalent to 30,000 or so T cell genomes, went into each replicate PCR. The purified libraries were quantified using a Qubit 3.0 fluorometer, sized with a Bioanalyzer 2100, and then quantified again using the KAPA Library Quantification kit. Every immunoSEQ 96-well plate was sequenced on a separate single-read 150-cycle Illumina NextSeq 550 flow cell. As for how the authors treated the data: Because the immunoSEQ output included only junctional sequences and no quality scores, the filtering could not be the same as the filtering used for full-length reads. Sequences were annotated with PyIR, a Python wrapper for IgBLAST v1.9, using IMGT germline references to assign V/J genes and CDR3. Reads were removed for weak V/J assignments (E-value above 1e-6), missing CDR3, stop codons, out-of-frame junctions, or ambiguous translated residues. V3J clonotypes were defined by identical inferred V gene, J gene, and CDR3 amino acid sequence. Percentage overlap between repertoires was computed as shared unique clonotypes divided by the size of the smaller repertoire. Three approaches were used to assess repertoire richness: RTK rarefaction, the Chao1 estimator, and Recon v2.1 estimates of unobserved clonotypes. Generation probabilities were computed with OLGA for all TCRbeta clonotypes obtained by the gDNA method from four donors. The source is immuneACCESS, and TCRdb retained only in-frame sequences with V and J called. Part of the clones is not carried over; for the studies checked, unresolved V genes explain less than half of this, and the remainder is unexplained. V and J calls and clone size follow that table, whereas D and trimming were derived from the DNA. Counted in this sample were 90,000 to 150,000 clones; 68% of them appeared once. Roughly a quarter of the sample goes to the ten largest clones.

The donors were healthy, HIV-negative adults with no recently reported acute infections or vaccinations. Every donor was a Caucasian adult residing in Nashville, Tennessee, USA. CD8 memory samples were composed of magnetically selected CD45RO+ cells combined with CCR7-negative CD45RA+ effector memory (TemRA) cells. Blood was obtained by leukapheresis, after which PBMCs were separated by Ficoll-Histopaque density gradient centrifugation and cryopreserved in liquid nitrogen vapor phase. Purity and quantity of every magnetically sorted T cell population were checked by analytical flow cytometry. Each sorted fraction had its genomic DNA isolated and then quantified by UV absorbance on a Nanodrop 2000c.

The sequence is built from TRBV27 and TRBJ2-1, with TRBD2 perhaps the D gene, on 7 matching bases. Sample: memory CD8+ T cells sorted from blood. What this sample's cell subset or site label stands for: CD45RO+ cells pooled with CCR7-negative TemRA cells. This TCR was sampled from a woman aged 30 to 39 in good health. The CDR3 in this case is CASGFARGAVNEQFF. DNA sequence: TGTGCCAGCGGATTCGCCCGGGGGGCGGTCAATGAGCAGTTCTTC.